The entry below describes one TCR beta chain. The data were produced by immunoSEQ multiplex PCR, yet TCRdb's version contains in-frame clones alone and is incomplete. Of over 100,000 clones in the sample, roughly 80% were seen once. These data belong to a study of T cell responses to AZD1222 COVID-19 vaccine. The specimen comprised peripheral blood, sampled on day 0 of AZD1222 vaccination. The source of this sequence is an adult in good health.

The CDR3: CASSLTYSYIYEQYF. In DNA form, the CDR3 reads TGTGCCAGCAGTTTAACCTACAGCTATATCTACGAGCAGTACTTC. This rearrangement joins TRBV27 to TRBJ2-7; D gene unclear. V lost 2 bases and J 3 bases, leaving 14 bases between the germline ends. Germline V gives CDR1 MNHEY, CDR2 SMNVEV (reference sequence). The CDR3 sequence is 15 residues long.